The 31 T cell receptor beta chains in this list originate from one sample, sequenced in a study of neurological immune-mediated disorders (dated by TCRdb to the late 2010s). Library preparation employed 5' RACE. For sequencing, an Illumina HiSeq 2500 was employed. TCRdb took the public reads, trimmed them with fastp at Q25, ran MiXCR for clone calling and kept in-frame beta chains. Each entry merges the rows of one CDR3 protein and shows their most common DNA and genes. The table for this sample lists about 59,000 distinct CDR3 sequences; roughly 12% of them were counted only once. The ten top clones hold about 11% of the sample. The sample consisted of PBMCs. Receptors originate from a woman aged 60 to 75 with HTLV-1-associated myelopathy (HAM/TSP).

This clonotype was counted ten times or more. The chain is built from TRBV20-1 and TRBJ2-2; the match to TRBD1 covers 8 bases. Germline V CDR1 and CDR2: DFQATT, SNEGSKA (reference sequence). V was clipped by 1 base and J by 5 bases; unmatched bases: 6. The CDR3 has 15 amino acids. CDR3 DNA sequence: TGCAGTGCTAGAGCCGGGACAGGTTGGACCGGGGAGCTGTTTTTT. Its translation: CSARAGTGWTGELFF.

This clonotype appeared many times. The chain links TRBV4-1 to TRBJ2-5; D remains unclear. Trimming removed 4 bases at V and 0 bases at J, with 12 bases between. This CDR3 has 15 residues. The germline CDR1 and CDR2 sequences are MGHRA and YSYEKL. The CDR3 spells CASSPTTGYQETQYF. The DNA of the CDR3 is TGCGCCAGCAGCCCCACCACGGGCTACCAAGAGACCCAGTACTTC.

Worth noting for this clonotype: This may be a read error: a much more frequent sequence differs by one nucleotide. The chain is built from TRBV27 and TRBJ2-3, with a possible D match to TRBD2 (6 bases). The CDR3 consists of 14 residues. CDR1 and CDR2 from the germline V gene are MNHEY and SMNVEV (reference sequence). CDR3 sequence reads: CVSSFRDFTDTQYF. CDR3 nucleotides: TGTGTCAGCAGTTTTCGGGACTTCACAGATACGCAGTATTTT.

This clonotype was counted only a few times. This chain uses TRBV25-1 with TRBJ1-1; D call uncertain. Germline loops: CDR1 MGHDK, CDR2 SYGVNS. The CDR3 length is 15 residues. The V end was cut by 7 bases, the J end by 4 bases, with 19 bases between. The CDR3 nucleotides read TGTGCCAGCAAGGAGACTGGGAATTCGGGCACTGAAGCTTTCTTT. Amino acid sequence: CASKETGNSGTEAFF.

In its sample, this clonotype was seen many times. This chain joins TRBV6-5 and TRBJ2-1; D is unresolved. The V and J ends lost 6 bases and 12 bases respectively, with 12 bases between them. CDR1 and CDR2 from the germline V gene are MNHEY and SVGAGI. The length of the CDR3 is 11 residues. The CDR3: CASRDWNMQFF. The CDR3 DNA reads TGTGCCAGCAGAGATTGGAATATGCAGTTCTTC.

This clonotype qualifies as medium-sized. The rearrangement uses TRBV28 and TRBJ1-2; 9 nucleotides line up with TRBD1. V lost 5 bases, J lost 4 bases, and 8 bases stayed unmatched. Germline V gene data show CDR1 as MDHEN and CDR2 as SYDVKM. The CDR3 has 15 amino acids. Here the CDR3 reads CASSIQTGGGYGYTF. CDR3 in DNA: TGTGCCAGCAGTATACAGACAGGGGGTGGCTATGGCTACACCTTC.

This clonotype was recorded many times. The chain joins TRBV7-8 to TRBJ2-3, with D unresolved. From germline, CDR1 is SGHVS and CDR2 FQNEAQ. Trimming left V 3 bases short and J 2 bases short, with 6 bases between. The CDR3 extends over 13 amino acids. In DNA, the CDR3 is TGTGCCAGCAGCTTTGGCGCCACAGATACGCAGTATTTT. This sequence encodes CASSFGATDTQYF.

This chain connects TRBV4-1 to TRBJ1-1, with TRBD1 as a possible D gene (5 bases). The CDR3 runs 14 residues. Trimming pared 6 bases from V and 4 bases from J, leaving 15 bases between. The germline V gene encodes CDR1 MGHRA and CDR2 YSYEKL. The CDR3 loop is CASREGTVGTEAFF. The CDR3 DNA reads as TGCGCCAGCAGGGAAGGGACGGTGGGCACTGAAGCTTTCTTT.

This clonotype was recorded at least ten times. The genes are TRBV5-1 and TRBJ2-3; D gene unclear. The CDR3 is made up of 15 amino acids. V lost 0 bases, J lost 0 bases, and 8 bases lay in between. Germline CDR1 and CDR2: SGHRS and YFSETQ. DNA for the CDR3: TGCGCCAGCAGCTTGGACGGAATTAGCACAGATACGCAGTATTTT. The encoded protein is CASSLDGISTDTQYF.

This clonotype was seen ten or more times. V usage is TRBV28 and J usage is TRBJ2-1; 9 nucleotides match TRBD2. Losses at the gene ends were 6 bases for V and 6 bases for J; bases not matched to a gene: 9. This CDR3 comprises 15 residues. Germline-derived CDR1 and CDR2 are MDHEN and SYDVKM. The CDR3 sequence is CASSNSGRLVNEQFF. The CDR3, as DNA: TGTGCCAGCAGCAATAGCGGGAGATTGGTCAATGAGCAGTTCTTC.

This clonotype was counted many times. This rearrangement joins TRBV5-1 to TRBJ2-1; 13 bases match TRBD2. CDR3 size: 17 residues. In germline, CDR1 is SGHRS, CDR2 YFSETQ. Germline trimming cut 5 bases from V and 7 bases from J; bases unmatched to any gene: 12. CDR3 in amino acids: CASSFTSGRASRNEQFF. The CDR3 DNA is TGCGCCAGCAGTTTCACTAGCGGGAGGGCCTCAAGGAATGAGCAGTTCTTC.

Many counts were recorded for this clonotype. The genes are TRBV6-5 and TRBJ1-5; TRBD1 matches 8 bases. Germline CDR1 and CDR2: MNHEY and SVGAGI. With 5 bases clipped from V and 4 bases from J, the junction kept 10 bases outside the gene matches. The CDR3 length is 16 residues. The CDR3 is CASSPTDRGKNQPQHF. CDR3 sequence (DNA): TGTGCCAGCAGTCCTACCGACAGGGGAAAGAATCAGCCCCAGCATTTT.

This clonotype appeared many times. The CDR3 loop is CAWGSGTFSNEQYF. CDR3 DNA sequence: TGTGCCTGGGGCTCCGGGACTTTTTCAAACGAGCAGTACTTC. The chain couples TRBV30 to TRBJ2-7; the D gene is possibly TRBD2 (6 bases). The CDR3 totals 14 residues. V was trimmed by 5 bases and J by 5 bases, leaving 19 bases between them. Germline values: CDR1 GTSNPN, CDR2 SVGIG (reference sequence).

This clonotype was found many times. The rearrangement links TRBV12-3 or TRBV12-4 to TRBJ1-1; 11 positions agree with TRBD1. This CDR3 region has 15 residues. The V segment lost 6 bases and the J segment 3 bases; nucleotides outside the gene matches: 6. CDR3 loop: CASSRPGQGDTEAFF. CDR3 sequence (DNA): TGTGCCAGCAGCCGACCGGGACAGGGGGACACTGAAGCTTTCTTT.

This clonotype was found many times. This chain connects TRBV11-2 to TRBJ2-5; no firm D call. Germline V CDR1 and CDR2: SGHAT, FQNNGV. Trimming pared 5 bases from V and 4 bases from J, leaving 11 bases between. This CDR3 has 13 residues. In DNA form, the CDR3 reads TGTGCCAGCAGCACGTCTGACGGAGAGACCCAGTACTTC. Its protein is CASSTSDGETQYF.

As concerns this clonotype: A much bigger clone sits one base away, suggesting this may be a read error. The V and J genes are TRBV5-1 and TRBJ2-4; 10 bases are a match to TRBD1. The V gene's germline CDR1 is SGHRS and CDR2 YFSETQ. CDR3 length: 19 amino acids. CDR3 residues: CASSLVPPDAGTGENNQYF. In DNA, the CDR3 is TGCGCCAGCAGCTTGGTCCCCCCAGATGCCGGGACAGGGGAGAACAATCAGTACTTC.

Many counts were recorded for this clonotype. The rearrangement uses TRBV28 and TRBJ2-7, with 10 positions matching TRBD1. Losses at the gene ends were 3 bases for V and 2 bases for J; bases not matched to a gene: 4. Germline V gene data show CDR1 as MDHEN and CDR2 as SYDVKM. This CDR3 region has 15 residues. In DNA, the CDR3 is TGTGCCAGCAGTTTCGGACAGGGGGGTGCCTACGAGCAGTACTTC. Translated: CASSFGQGGAYEQYF.

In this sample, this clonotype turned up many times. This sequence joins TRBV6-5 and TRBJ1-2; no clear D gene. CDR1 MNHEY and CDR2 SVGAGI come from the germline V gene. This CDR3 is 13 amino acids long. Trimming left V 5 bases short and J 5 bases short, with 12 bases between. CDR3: CASSPERPYGYTF. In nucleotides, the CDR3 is TGTGCCAGCAGTCCTGAGCGGCCGTATGGCTACACCTTC.

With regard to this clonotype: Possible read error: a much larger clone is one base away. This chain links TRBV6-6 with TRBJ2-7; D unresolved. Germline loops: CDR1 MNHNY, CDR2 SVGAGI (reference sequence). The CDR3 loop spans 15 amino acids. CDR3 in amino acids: CASRESLAYSYDQYF. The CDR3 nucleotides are TGTGCCAGCAGGGAATCATTAGCTTACTCCTACGATCAGTACTTC.

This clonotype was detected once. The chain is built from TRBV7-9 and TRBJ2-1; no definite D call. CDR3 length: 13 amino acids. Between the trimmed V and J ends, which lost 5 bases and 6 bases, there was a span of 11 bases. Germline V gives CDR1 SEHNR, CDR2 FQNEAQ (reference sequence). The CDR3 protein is CASSPDRTNEQFF. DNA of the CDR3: TGTGCCAGCAGCCCGGACCGTACCAATGAGCAGTTCTTC.

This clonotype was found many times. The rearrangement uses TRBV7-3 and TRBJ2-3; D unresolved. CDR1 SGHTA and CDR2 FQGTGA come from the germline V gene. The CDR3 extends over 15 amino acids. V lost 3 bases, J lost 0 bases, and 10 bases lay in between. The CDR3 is CASSFLGTSTDTQYF. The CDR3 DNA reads TGTGCCAGCAGCTTTCTCGGAACTAGCACAGATACGCAGTATTTT.

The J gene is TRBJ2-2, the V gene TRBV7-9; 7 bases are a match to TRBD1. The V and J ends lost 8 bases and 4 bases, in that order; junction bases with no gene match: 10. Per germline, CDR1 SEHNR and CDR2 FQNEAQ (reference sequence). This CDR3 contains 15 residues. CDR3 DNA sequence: TGTGCCAGCCCCCAGGGGGAGTCGGCCACCGGGGAGCTGTTTTTT. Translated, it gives CASPQGESATGELFF.

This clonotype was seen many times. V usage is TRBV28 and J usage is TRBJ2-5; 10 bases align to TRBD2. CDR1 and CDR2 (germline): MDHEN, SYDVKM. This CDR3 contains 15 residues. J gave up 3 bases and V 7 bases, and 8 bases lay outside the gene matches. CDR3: CASIPSGRGEETQYF. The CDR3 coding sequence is TGTGCCAGCATACCTAGCGGGAGAGGGGAAGAGACCCAGTACTTC.

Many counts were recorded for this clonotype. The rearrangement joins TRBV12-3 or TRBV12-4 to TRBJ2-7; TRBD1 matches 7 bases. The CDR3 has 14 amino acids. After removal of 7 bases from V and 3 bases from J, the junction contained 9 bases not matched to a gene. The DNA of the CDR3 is TGTGCCAGCACCCCTCGCGCAGGGGGCTACGAGCAGTACTTC. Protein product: CASTPRAGGYEQYF.

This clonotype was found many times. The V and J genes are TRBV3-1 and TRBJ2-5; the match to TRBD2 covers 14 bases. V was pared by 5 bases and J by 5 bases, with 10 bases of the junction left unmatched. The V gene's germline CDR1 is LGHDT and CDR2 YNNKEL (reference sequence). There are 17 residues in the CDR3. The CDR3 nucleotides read TGTGCCAGCAGCGGACCCGGGACTAGCGGGAGCCGGGAGACCCAGTACTTC. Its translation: CASSGPGTSGSRETQYF.

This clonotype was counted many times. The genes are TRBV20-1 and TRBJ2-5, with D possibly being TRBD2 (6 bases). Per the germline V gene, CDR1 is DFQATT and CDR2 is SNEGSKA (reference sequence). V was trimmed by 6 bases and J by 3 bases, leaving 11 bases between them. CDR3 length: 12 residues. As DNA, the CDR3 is TGCAGTGCCCCAAGGAGGGAAGAGACCCAGTACTTC. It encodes CSAPRREETQYF.

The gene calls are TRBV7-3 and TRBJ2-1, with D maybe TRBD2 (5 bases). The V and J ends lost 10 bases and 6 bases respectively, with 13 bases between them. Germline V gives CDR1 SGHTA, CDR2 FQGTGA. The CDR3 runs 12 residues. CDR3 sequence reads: CANIPEGNEQFF. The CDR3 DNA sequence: TGTGCCAACATCCCAGAGGGCAATGAGCAGTTCTTC.

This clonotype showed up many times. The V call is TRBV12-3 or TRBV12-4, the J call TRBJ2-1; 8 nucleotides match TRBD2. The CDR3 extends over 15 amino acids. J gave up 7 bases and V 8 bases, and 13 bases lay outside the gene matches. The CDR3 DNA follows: TGTGCCAGCGTTTTGTCGGGAGGGGAGTGGAATGAGCAGTTCTTC. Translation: CASVLSGGEWNEQFF.

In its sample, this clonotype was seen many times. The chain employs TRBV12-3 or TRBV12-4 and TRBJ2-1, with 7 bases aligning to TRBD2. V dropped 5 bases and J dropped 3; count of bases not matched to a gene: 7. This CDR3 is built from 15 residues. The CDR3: CASSTGTNNYNEQFF. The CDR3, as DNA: TGTGCCAGCAGTACCGGGACTAACAACTACAATGAGCAGTTCTTC.

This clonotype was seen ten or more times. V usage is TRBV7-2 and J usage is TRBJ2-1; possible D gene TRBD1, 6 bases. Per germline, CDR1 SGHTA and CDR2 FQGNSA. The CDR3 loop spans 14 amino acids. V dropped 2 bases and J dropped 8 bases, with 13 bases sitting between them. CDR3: CASSLWQGNDEQFF. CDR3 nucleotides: TGTGCCAGCAGCTTATGGCAGGGGAATGATGAGCAGTTCTTC. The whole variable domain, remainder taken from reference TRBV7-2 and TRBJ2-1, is GAGVSQSPSNKVTEKGKDVELRCDPISGHTALYWYRQSLGQGLEFLIYFQGNSAPDKSGLPSDRFSAERTGGSVSTLTIQRTQQEDSAVYLCASSLWQGNDEQFFGPGTRLTVL.

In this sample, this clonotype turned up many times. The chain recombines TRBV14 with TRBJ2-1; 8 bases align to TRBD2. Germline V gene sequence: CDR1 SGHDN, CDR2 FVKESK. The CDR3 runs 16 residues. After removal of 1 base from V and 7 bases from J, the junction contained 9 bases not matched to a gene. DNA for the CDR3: TGTGCCAGCAGCCAAGTGACGGGGACTAGGCTTAATGAGCAGTTCTTC. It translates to CASSQVTGTRLNEQFF.